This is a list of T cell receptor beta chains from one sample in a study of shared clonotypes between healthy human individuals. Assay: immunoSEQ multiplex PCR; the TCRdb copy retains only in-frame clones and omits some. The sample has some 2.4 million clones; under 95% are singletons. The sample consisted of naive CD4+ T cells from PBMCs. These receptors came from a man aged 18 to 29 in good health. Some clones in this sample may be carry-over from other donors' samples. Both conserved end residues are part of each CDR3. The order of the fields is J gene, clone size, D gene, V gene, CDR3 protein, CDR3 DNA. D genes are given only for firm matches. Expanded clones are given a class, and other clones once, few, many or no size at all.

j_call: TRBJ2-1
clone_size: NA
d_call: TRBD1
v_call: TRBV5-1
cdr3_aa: CASSGTGVYNEQFF
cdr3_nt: TGCGCCAGCAGCGGGACAGGGGTCTACAATGAGCAGTTCTTC

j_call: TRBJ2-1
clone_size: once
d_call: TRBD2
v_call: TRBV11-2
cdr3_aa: CASSFGSSGSGNEQFF
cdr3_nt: TGTGCCAGCAGCTTTGGGTCCAGCGGGAGTGGGAATGAGCAGTTCTTC

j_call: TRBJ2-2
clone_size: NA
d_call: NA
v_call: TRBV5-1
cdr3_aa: CASSLYDSGRGELFF
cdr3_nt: TGCGCCAGCAGCTTGTATGATAGCGGCAGGGGGGAGCTGTTTTTT

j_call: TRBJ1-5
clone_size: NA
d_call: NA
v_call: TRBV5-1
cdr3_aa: CASSWTLSGTQHF
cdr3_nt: TGCGCCAGCAGCTGGACCTTATCTGGCACCCAGCATTTT

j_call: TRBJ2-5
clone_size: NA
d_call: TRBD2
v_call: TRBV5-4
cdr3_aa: CASSLASGRGKETQYF
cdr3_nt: TGTGCCAGCAGCTTGGCAAGCGGGAGAGGGAAAGAGACCCAGTACTTC

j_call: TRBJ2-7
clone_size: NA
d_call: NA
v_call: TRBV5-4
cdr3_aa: CASSAGTYEQYF
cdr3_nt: TGTGCCAGCAGCGCAGGGACTTACGAGCAGTACTTC

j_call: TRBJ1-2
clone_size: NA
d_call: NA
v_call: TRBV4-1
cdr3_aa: CASSQESDGMNYGYTF
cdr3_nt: TGCGCCAGCAGCCAAGAAAGTGACGGGATGAACTATGGCTACACCTTC

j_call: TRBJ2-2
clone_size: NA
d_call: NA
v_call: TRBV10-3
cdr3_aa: CAIRMGGAKYTGELFF
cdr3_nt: TGTGCCATCAGGATGGGGGGGGCCAAGTACACCGGGGAGCTGTTTTTT

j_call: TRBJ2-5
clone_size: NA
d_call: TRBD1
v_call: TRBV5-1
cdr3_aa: CASSGTGGAETQYF
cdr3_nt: TGCGCCAGCAGCGGCACAGGGGGCGCGGAGACCCAGTACTTC

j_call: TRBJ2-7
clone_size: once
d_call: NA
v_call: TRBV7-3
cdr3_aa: CASSLTPRGRGNEQYF
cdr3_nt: TGTGCCAGCAGCTTAACTCCCAGGGGTCGGGGCAACGAGCAGTACTTC

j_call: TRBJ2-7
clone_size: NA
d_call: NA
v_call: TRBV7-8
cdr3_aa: CASSNRALPRTGEQYF
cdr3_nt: TGTGCCAGCAGTAACAGGGCCCTCCCGCGGACCGGCGAGCAGTACTTC

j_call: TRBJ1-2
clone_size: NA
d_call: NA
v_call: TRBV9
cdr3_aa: CASSVAVQVYGYTF
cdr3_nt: TGTGCCAGCAGCGTAGCTGTACAGGTCTATGGCTACACCTTC

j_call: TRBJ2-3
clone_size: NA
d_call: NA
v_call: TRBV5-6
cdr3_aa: CASSLAGAEDTQYF
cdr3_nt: TGTGCCAGCAGCTTGGCCGGGGCGGAAGATACGCAGTATTTT

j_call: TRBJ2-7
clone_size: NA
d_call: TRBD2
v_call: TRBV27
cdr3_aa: CASSLPLAGEQYF
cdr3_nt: TGTGCCAGCAGTTTACCTCTAGCGGGAGAGCAGTACTTC

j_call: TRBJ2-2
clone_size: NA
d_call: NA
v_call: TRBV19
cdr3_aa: CASSIAVYRLFF
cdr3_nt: TGTGCCAGTAGTATAGCGGTTTACAGGCTGTTTTTT

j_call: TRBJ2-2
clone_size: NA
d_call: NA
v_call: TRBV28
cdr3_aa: CASSGQDTGELFF
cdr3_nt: TGTGCCAGCAGTGGCCAGGACACCGGGGAGCTGTTTTTT

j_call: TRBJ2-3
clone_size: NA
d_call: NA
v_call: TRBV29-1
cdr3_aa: CSVWRGLTRTSTDTQYF
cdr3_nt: TGCAGCGTTTGGCGGGGGCTCACCCGCACTAGCACAGATACGCAGTATTTT

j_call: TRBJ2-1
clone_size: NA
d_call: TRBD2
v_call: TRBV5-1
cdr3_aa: CASSTAGLAGNEQFF
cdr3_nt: TGCGCCAGCTCCACCGCCGGACTAGCGGGAAATGAGCAGTTCTTC

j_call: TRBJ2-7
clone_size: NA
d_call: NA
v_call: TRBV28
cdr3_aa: CASSFPGQGGGEQYF
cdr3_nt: TGTGCCAGCAGTTTTCCCGGACAGGGAGGGGGCGAGCAGTACTTC

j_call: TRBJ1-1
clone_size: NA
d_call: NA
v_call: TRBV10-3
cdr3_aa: CAISEGGDSEAFF
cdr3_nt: TGTGCCATCAGTGAAGGAGGGGATAGTGAAGCTTTCTTT